These T cell receptor beta chains were read from a single sample in a study of blood T cell repertoires in COVID-19. Profiling relied on immunoSEQ multiplex PCR, and the TCRdb table lists in-frame clones only, not all of them. The data contain about 110,000 clones, around 90% of them singletons. Sequencing input: peripheral blood. Source of these receptors: a human donor in a cohort sampled during active COVID-19. Both conserved end residues are part of each CDR3. A D gene is named only where the DNA matches it firmly. Not all rows give a size; the values are once, few, many and, for expanded clones, a class.

clone size: once; D gene: .; J gene: TRBJ1-2; V gene: TRBV5-4; CDR3 protein: CASSFGGTTNYGYTF; CDR3 DNA: TGTGCCAGCAGTTTCGGGGGAACGACTAACTATGGCTACACCTTC
clone size: .; D gene: TRBD1; J gene: TRBJ1-6; V gene: TRBV7-2; CDR3 protein: CASSPGRGQGSPLHF; CDR3 DNA: TGTGCCAGCAGCCCCGGCAGGGGGCAGGGGTCACCCCTCCACTTT
clone size: .; D gene: .; J gene: TRBJ1-4; V gene: TRBV7-6; CDR3 protein: CASSLGARVGNEKLFF; CDR3 DNA: TGTGCCAGCAGCTTAGGGGCCAGGGTTGGTAATGAAAAACTGTTTTTT
clone size: .; D gene: TRBD1; J gene: TRBJ1-2; V gene: TRBV10-3; CDR3 protein: CAISEDRGYGYTF; CDR3 DNA: TGTGCCATCAGTGAGGACAGGGGGTATGGCTACACCTTC
clone size: .; D gene: TRBD1; J gene: TRBJ1-1; V gene: TRBV5-1; CDR3 protein: CASSLDPTGVNTEAFF; CDR3 DNA: TGCGCCAGCAGCTTGGATCCGACAGGGGTGAACACTGAAGCTTTCTTT
clone size: once; D gene: TRBD1; J gene: TRBJ1-4; V gene: TRBV2; CDR3 protein: CASGYRGLREKLFF; CDR3 DNA: TGTGCCAGCGGATACAGGGGGCTAAGAGAAAAACTGTTTTTT
clone size: .; D gene: TRBD2; J gene: TRBJ2-5; V gene: TRBV7-3; CDR3 protein: CASSPGGLAGKETQYF; CDR3 DNA: TGTGCCAGCAGCCCGGGGGGACTAGCGGGAAAAGAGACCCAGTACTTC
clone size: .; D gene: TRBD1; J gene: TRBJ2-1; V gene: TRBV5-8; CDR3 protein: CASREFRGQSSYNEQFF; CDR3 DNA: TGTGCCAGCAGAGAGTTCCGGGGACAGAGCTCCTACAATGAGCAGTTCTTC
clone size: .; D gene: TRBD2; J gene: TRBJ2-3; V gene: TRBV3-1/TRBV3-2; CDR3 protein: CASTQGPSGGDTQYF; CDR3 DNA: TGTGCCAGCACCCAAGGCCCTAGCGGGGGGGATACGCAGTATTTT
clone size: .; D gene: .; J gene: TRBJ2-5; V gene: TRBV20-1; CDR3 protein: CSATRNYF; CDR3 DNA: TGCAGTGCTACTAGAAACTACTTC
clone size: .; D gene: .; J gene: TRBJ1-1; V gene: TRBV27; CDR3 protein: CASSFRGGTEAFF; CDR3 DNA: TGTGCCAGCAGTTTTAGGGGAGGGACTGAAGCTTTCTTT
clone size: .; D gene: TRBD1; J gene: TRBJ2-1; V gene: TRBV5-6; CDR3 protein: CASSRQGNEQFF; CDR3 DNA: TGTGCCAGCAGCCGACAGGGGAATGAGCAGTTCTTC
clone size: .; D gene: TRBD1; J gene: TRBJ2-7; V gene: TRBV6-6; CDR3 protein: CASSQTGVGGEQYF; CDR3 DNA: TGTGCCAGCTCTCAGACAGGGGTAGGTGGCGAGCAGTACTTC
clone size: .; D gene: TRBD1; J gene: TRBJ2-3; V gene: TRBV28; CDR3 protein: CASRNRGRSTDTQYF; CDR3 DNA: TGTGCCAGCAGAAACAGGGGAAGGAGCACAGATACGCAGTATTTT
clone size: .; D gene: .; J gene: TRBJ2-7; V gene: TRBV21-1; CDR3 protein: CASSFPGTGAYEQYF; CDR3 DNA: TGTGCCAGCAGCTTCCCCGGTACAGGGGCCTACGAGCAGTACTTC
clone size: .; D gene: TRBD2; J gene: TRBJ2-5; V gene: TRBV19; CDR3 protein: CASSTGLAGVATQYF; CDR3 DNA: TGTGCCAGTAGTACTGGACTAGCGGGAGTTGCGACCCAGTACTTC